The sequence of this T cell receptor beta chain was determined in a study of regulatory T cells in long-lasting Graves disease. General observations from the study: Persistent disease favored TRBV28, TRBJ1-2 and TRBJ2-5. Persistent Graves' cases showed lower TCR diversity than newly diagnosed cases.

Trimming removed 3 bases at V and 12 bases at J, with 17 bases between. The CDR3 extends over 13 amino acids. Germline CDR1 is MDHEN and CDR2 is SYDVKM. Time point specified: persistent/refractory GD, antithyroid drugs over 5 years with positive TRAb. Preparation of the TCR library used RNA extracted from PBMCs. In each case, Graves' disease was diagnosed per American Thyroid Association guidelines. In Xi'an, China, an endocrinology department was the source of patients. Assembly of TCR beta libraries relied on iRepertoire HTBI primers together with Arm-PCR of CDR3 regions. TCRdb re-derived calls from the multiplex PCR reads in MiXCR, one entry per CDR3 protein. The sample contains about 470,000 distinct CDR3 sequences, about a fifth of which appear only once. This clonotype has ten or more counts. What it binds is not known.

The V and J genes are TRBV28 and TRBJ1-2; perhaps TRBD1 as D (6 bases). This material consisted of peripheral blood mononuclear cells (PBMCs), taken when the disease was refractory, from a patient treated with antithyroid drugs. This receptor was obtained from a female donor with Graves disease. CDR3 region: CASSFTKTGGDTF. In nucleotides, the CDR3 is TGTGCCAGCAGTTTCACAAAGACAGGCGGGGACACCTTC.